Listed below are T cell receptor beta chains from one sample, sequenced in a study of blood T cell repertoires in COVID-19. The protocol was immunoSEQ multiplex PCR, while the TCRdb copy is restricted to in-frame clones and leaves out a portion. Counted here are fewer than 200,000 clones, approximately 91% occurring once; the ten biggest clones make up roughly 5%. The sample comprised peripheral blood. These receptors all stem from a man younger than 35 with COVID-19, enrolled during active disease. Each CDR3 is given without its conserved first and last residue. The size field is filled for only some rows; it gives once, few, many or a size class.

j_call	clone_size	v_call	cdr3_aa
TRBJ2-7	once	TRBV24-1	ATSDLSAPYEQY
TRBJ2-7	NA	TRBV13	ASSLGLAGGKEQY
TRBJ2-7	NA	TRBV19	ASSARDHISYEQY
TRBJ1-4	NA	TRBV28	ASSSLGATNEKLF
TRBJ1-6	NA	TRBV27	ASSYRGSYNSPLH
TRBJ1-2	NA	TRBV28	ASSLVSFGSSYGYT
TRBJ2-1	NA	TRBV28	ASSSPAGTNEQF
TRBJ2-1	NA	TRBV2	ASRAVGLGEQF
TRBJ2-2	NA	TRBV28	ASSLWSLWREDTGELF
TRBJ2-1	NA	TRBV7-8	ASSLPGLTNEQF
TRBJ2-3	NA	TRBV13	ASSLRLETYADTQY
TRBJ2-1	NA	TRBV28	ASSLRAGNEQF
TRBJ2-7	few	TRBV30	AWSGTGGGREH
TRBJ1-5	NA	TRBV9	ASSVGTSNQPQH
TRBJ2-1	NA	TRBV19	ASSMAVGLAGSAYNEQF
TRBJ2-1	once	TRBV6-2/TRBV6-3	ASSQPTYYNEQF
TRBJ2-1	NA	TRBV4-3	ASSPTIGGAWYNEQF
TRBJ1-6	NA	TRBV5-1	ASSLGSDYNSPLH
TRBJ1-1	NA	TRBV19	ASSPRGRSTLNTEAF
TRBJ2-7	NA	TRBV18	ASSYGRANEQY
TRBJ1-4	few	TRBV2	ASSEFGIHATNEKLF
TRBJ2-5	NA	TRBV7-2	ASSPGTGETQY
TRBJ2-7	NA	TRBV4-3	ASSQEEDRDYEQY
TRBJ2-7	once	TRBV6-1	ASSDRWGVAYEQY
TRBJ2-3	NA	TRBV9	ASSVDEGPPDTQY
TRBJ2-7	NA	TRBV20-1	SASIAGQGPYEQY
TRBJ1-3	NA	TRBV7-6	ASRGPGQGNLGDTIY